This T cell receptor (beta chain) was recovered during a study of cytomegalovirus exposure and HLA in healthy donors. PCR employed 60 Vbeta and 13 Jbeta primers. TCRdb's copy holds only in-frame clones and misses some; the assay was immunoSEQ multiplex PCR. The data show 150,000 or so clones, 80% to 85% seen once. The CDR3 is made up of 14 amino acids. The V gene end was trimmed by 2 bases and the J gene end by 5 bases; junction bases not matched to a gene: 5. The germline V gene has CDR1 MDHEN and CDR2 SYDVKM. This clone was seen once. This chain links TRBV28 with TRBJ2-5; 7 bases match TRBD2. The TCR originated in a man aged 45-60 years in good health and CMV-seropositive. The sequencing sample was made of PBMCs. The CDR3, as DNA: TGTGCCAGCAGTTTAGGGGGGGGGAGGGAGACCCAGTACTTC. Translated, it gives CASSLGGGRETQYF.